One TCR beta chain is described in this entry. The length of the CDR3 is 15 residues. Germline values: CDR1 KGHSH, CDR2 LQKENI. J lost 4 bases, V lost 5 bases, and 8 bases had no gene match. The TCR beta repertoire was assessed by survey-level immunoSEQ sequencing. TCRdb's table, derived via immunoSEQ multiplex PCR, lists solely in-frame clones and lacks some. The sample yields about 68,000 clones, 90% to 95% seen once. This chain links TRBV18 with TRBJ1-3, with TRBD1 matching over 7 bases. The receptor was isolated from a man aged 40-55 years with rheumatoid arthritis. The material sequenced was PBMCs. The CDR3 DNA reads as TGTGCCAGCTCAGAGACACAGGGGCTCGGAAACACCATATATTTT. This encodes CASSETQGLGNTIYF.